This TCR beta chain was identified during a study of blood T cell repertoires in COVID-19. Study summary: COVID-19 samples from acute and convalescent phases originated in the United States, Italy and Spain. PBMCs, B-cell-depleted T cells, or T cells provided the cDNA or gDNA that made up the material.

Trimming removed 4 bases at V and 8 bases at J, with 8 bases between. The V gene's germline CDR1 is MDHEN and CDR2 SYDVKM. The CDR3 runs to 12 residues. Original analysis: Counts of nucleated cells, estimated from reference gene primer amplification, were obtained. Clones were read by immunoSEQ multiplex PCR, and TCRdb kept only the in-frame ones, dropping some. V and J calls and clone size are given by that table; D and trimming were obtained from the DNA. The data show about half a million clones, 70% to 90% seen once. The sample comprised peripheral blood. The clonotype was recovered from a human donor in a cohort sampled during active COVID-19. J is TRBJ2-2 and V is TRBV28; tentative D call: TRBD2 (5 bases). The CDR3 DNA is TGTGCCAGCAGTTCCTGGAGGGGGGAGCTGTTTTTT. Translated: CASSSWRGELFF.